This TCR beta chain was found in a study of control samples from healthy donors and cancer patients. Germline V gives CDR1 SGHTA, CDR2 FQGTGA. The CDR3 has 13 residues. Deletions cut 5 bases from V and 8 bases from J, with 13 bases between. TCRdb keeps only in-frame clones here, not all; method: immunoSEQ multiplex PCR. Of hundreds of thousands of clones in the sample, about 80% were seen once. The TCR sequence derives from an older woman with lung cancer. The chain recombines TRBV7-3 with TRBJ2-1; tentative D call: TRBD1 (6 bases). Input material: PBMCs. In nucleotides, the CDR3 is TGTGCCAGCAGCCCCGCCCCAGGGGATGAGCAGTTCTTC. Its translation: CASSPAPGDEQFF.